Included here is one T cell receptor (beta chain) sequence, with context. Data came from immunoSEQ multiplex PCR; TCRdb stores just in-frame clones and leaves some out. The sample shows more than 150,000 clones, about 88% of them seen only once. CDR3 length: 11 amino acids. Trimming took off 3 bases at V and 8 bases at J, with 10 bases between the two ends. CDR1 is DFQATT, CDR2 SNEGSKA, per germline (reference sequence). These data come from a study of blood T cell repertoires in COVID-19. About the study: Acute and convalescent COVID-19 samples came from the United States, Italy and Spain.

The chain is built from TRBV20-1 and TRBJ1-2, with D hard to call. The sequence was collected from a man in his forties with active or convalescent COVID-19. The sample was peripheral blood. As DNA, the CDR3 is TGCAGTGCTAGCCCCGCGGGGGGCTACACCTTC. Translating gives CSASPAGGYTF.